These 32 T cell receptor beta chains came from one sample sequenced in a study of OX40 agonist ivuxolimab in advanced cancers. Measured with immunoSEQ multiplex PCR; TCRdb has only the in-frame clones, and not every one. This table has fewer than 70,000 clones, roughly nine tenths appearing once. The input for sequencing was CD4+ or CD8+ T cells sorted from blood, taken in a trial of the OX40 agonist ivuxolimab. These receptors all stem from an adult with an advanced solid tumor such as melanoma, head and neck, liver or kidney cancer.

The rearrangement links TRBV5-4 to TRBJ2-5, with D uncertain. Germline CDR1 is SGHNT and CDR2 is YYREEE (reference sequence). This CDR3 region has 15 residues. The germline V and J ends were trimmed by 0 bases and 4 bases, with 13 bases remaining between them. The CDR3 bases are TGTGCCAGCAGCTTGGCCTTGGCTCGAGGAGAGACCCAGTACTTC. Its translation is CASSLALARGETQYF.

The chain is built from TRBV15 and TRBJ2-3, with 10 bases identical to TRBD2. Germline V gene lookup returns CDR1 LNHNV and CDR2 YYDKDF (reference sequence). Trimming cost V 3 bases and J 2 bases; bases outside gene matches: 5. The CDR3 runs 16 residues. CDR3 loop: CATSSFGLAATDTQYF. The CDR3 region has the DNA TGTGCCACCAGCAGCTTTGGACTAGCGGCCACAGATACGCAGTATTTT.

In regard to this clone: At one end, the junction sequence differs from germline, possibly due to a read error. The chain links TRBV5-1 to TRBJ2-7; 10 nucleotides align to TRBD1. Germline values: CDR1 SGHRS, CDR2 YFSETQ. This CDR3 contains 11 residues. The DNA for the CDR3 is TGCGCCAGCAGCCCAGGGACAGGGGTGTTCTTC. Translated: CASSPGTGVFF.

The CDR3 loop reads CAIRGQGENIQYF. In nucleotides, the CDR3 is TGTGCCATCAGGGGACAGGGGGAAAACATTCAGTACTTC. V is TRBV10-3 and J is TRBJ2-4; TRBD1 matches 11 bases. This CDR3 is built from 13 residues. V lost 6 bases to trimming and J lost 5 bases; unmatched junction nucleotides: 0. Germline V gene lookup returns CDR1 ENHRY and CDR2 SYGVKD.

This chain links TRBV19 with TRBJ2-7; tentatively, D is TRBD1 (6 bases). Per the germline V gene, CDR1 is LNHDA and CDR2 is SQIVND (reference sequence). Trimming cost V 3 bases and J 5 bases, with 17 bases left between them. The CDR3 totals 15 residues. The CDR3 DNA sequence: TGTGCCAGTAGTATCCAGCAGACAGGCCGCGACGAGCAGTACTTC. Protein product: CASSIQQTGRDEQYF.

This clone was picked up one time. The chain employs TRBV2 and TRBJ1-5; TRBD1 matches 7 bases. V trimming: 2 bases; J trimming: 7 bases; junction bases outside the gene matches: 5. Germline values: CDR1 SNHLY, CDR2 FYNNEI. The CDR3 length is 14 residues. The CDR3, as DNA: TGTGCCAGCAGTGAACGGGACAGTTCGCAGCCCCAGCATTTT. This sequence encodes CASSERDSSQPQHF.

In DNA, the CDR3 is TGTGCCAGCAGCTCGGCTGGACAGGGGGTAACTGGGGCCAACGTCCTGACTTTC. Its protein is CASSSAGQGVTGANVLTF. V is TRBV5-4 and J is TRBJ2-6; 10 bases line up with TRBD1. Per the germline V gene, CDR1 is SGHNT and CDR2 is YYREEE (reference sequence). The CDR3 spans 18 residues. Germline trimming cut 3 bases from V and 2 bases from J; bases unmatched to any gene: 8.

Here the CDR3 DNA reads TGTGCCAGCAGTTATAAGGGACAGGGCGGTTCACCCCTCCACTTT. As protein: CASSYKGQGGSPLHF. The V call is TRBV11-3, the J call TRBJ1-6, with 9 bases fitting TRBD1. The germline V gene has CDR1 SGHNT and CDR2 YENEEA. CDR3 length: 15 residues. With V trimmed by 6 bases and J by 9 bases, 9 bases remained unmatched.

The chain carries TRBV9 and TRBJ2-5, with D perhaps assigned TRBD1 or TRBD2 (6 bases each). The V end was cut by 4 bases, the J end by 7 bases, with 17 bases between. The germline gives CDR1 SGDLS, CDR2 YYNGEE. The CDR3 extends over 14 amino acids. CDR3 loop: CASSSGDSLRTQYF. The CDR3 DNA is TGTGCCAGCAGCTCAGGGGACTCCTTAAGGACCCAGTACTTC.

The chain recombines TRBV6-6 with TRBJ2-1; 10 bases match TRBD2. CDR1 MNHNY and CDR2 SVGAGI come from the germline V gene (reference sequence). With V trimmed by 5 bases and J by 3 bases, 7 bases remained unmatched. The CDR3 consists of 16 residues. This CDR3 is CASSPGASGGYNEQFF. The CDR3 DNA reads as TGTGCCAGCAGTCCTGGGGCTAGCGGGGGCTACAATGAGCAGTTCTTC.

This clone was picked up one time. This chain connects TRBV6-5 to TRBJ2-7, with D perhaps given as TRBD1 or TRBD2 (5 bases each). Trimming took 7 bases from V and 4 from J, leaving 20 bases between them. The CDR3 spans 15 residues. Germline values: CDR1 MNHEY, CDR2 SVGAGI. CDR3 DNA sequence: TGTGCCAGCAAAAACCGGGACCTGGGGGAGTACGAGCAGTACTTC. Amino acids: CASKNRDLGEYEQYF.

This chain uses TRBV4-1 with TRBJ2-5; tentatively, D is TRBD1 (6 bases). Trimming shortened V by 0 bases and J by 5 bases, and 13 bases separated the two germline ends. The CDR3 contains 15 residues. Germline values: CDR1 MGHRA, CDR2 YSYEKL. The CDR3 DNA sequence: TGCGCCAGCAGCCAAGATGAGGGGGTGAGGGAGACCCAGTACTTC. It yields the protein CASSQDEGVRETQYF.

This clone was seen only a few times. This sequence joins TRBV6-1 and TRBJ1-1; D ambiguous. Germline CDR1 is MNHNS and CDR2 is SASEGT. The CDR3 extends over 14 amino acids. V was clipped by 2 bases and J by 10 bases, with 17 bases between them. As DNA, the CDR3 is TGTGCCAGCAGTGAACCCTCGCGACCCGTCCCAGCTTTCTTT. The encoded protein is CASSEPSRPVPAFF.

The chain couples TRBV5-1 to TRBJ2-7; maybe TRBD1 (6 bases). V shed 4 bases and J shed 0 bases, with 14 bases lying between them. This CDR3 spans 15 amino acids. Germline loops: CDR1 SGHRS, CDR2 YFSETQ. Here the CDR3 DNA reads TGCGCCAGCAGCCCGGACAGTGGGGGCTCCTACGAGCAGTACTTC. It is translated as CASSPDSGGSYEQYF.

This sequence joins TRBV6-5 and TRBJ2-1; no definite D call. CDR1 MNHEY and CDR2 SVGAGI come from the germline V gene. This CDR3 spans 16 amino acids. Trimming removed 2 bases at V and 0 bases at J, with 11 bases between. This chain's CDR3 is CASSYADANSYNEQFF. The DNA of the CDR3 is TGTGCCAGCAGTTACGCCGATGCTAACTCCTACAATGAGCAGTTCTTC.

This chain uses TRBV19 with TRBJ2-5; a weak D match, TRBD1 (6 bases). From germline, CDR1 is LNHDA and CDR2 SQIVND (reference sequence). V was pared by 7 bases and J by 1 base, with 10 bases between. The CDR3 extends over 13 amino acids. CDR3 nucleotide sequence: TGTGCCAGTAAATTACAGGGCCAAGAGACCCAGTACTTC. Translating gives CASKLQGQETQYF.

The V gene is TRBV7-9, the J gene TRBJ2-3, with D possibly TRBD2 on 6 matching bases. The CDR3 length is 15 residues. Per germline, CDR1 SEHNR and CDR2 FQNEAQ (reference sequence). Trimming stripped 3 bases from V and 0 bases from J, with 10 bases between. The CDR3 sequence is CASSLARGSTDTQYF. The CDR3 DNA reads as TGTGCCAGCAGCTTGGCGCGGGGAAGCACAGATACGCAGTATTTT.

The V gene is TRBV11-1, the J gene TRBJ2-6, with D unresolved. V was cut by 1 base and J by 0 bases, with 4 bases left in between. The CDR3 totals 15 residues. Germline loops: CDR1 SGHAT, CDR2 FQDESV (reference sequence). This CDR3 is CASSLGGSGANVLTF. CDR3 DNA sequence: TGTGCCAGCAGCTTAGGCGGCTCTGGGGCCAACGTCCTGACTTTC.

The chain uses TRBV7-9 and TRBJ2-7; D ambiguous. Germline lookup yields CDR1 SEHNR and CDR2 FQNEAQ (reference sequence). V was trimmed by 0 bases and J by 2 bases, leaving 11 bases between them. This CDR3 region has 15 residues. CDR3: CASSLAPAATYEQYF. The CDR3 region has the DNA TGTGCCAGCAGCTTAGCCCCCGCAGCTACCTACGAGCAGTACTTC.

The chain combines TRBV5-6 with TRBJ2-7; D may be TRBD1 (6 bases). This CDR3 has 13 amino acids. The germline V gene has CDR1 SGHDT and CDR2 YYEEEE. V was pared by 2 bases and J by 2 bases, with 8 bases between. The CDR3 nucleotides are TGTGCCAGCAGCTTTAGGACAGCCTACGAGCAGTACTTC. Its protein product is CASSFRTAYEQYF.

In this sample, this clone turned up once. The rearrangement links TRBV5-4 to TRBJ1-1; perhaps TRBD1 as D (6 bases). In germline, CDR1 is SGHNT, CDR2 YYREEE (reference sequence). The CDR3 consists of 15 residues. The ends were cut back, 4 bases at V and 5 bases at J, with 18 bases in the middle. The CDR3 sequence is CASSRTGRERTEAFF. CDR3 coding DNA: TGTGCCAGCAGCCGCACAGGGCGCGAAAGGACTGAAGCTTTCTTT.

J is TRBJ1-2 and V is TRBV19; D call uncertain. Germline lookup yields CDR1 LNHDA and CDR2 SQIVND (reference sequence). V lost 3 bases to trimming and J lost 4 bases, with 18 bases between them. The CDR3 extends over 16 amino acids. Here the CDR3 reads CASSIGQTRTFYGYTF. In DNA form, the CDR3 reads TGTGCCAGTAGTATTGGGCAGACCAGAACCTTCTATGGCTACACCTTC.

Only one count was recorded for this clone. V and J are TRBV5-5 and TRBJ1-3; D gene unclear. The V gene lost 5 bases and the J gene lost 1 base, with 16 bases spanning the gap. Germline V gene lookup returns CDR1 SGHKS and CDR2 YYEKEE (reference sequence). The CDR3 runs to 16 residues. DNA of the CDR3: TGTGCCAGCAGGGGCACAGCCCCCACTTCTGGAAACACCATATATTTT. It encodes CASRGTAPTSGNTIYF. The entire variable domain, with the rest obtained from reference TRBV5-5 and TRBJ1-3, is as follows: DAGVTQSPTHLIKTRGQQVTLRCSPISGHKSVSWYQQVLGQGPQFIFQYYEKEERGRGNFPDRFSARQFPNYSSELNVNALLLGDSALYLCASRGTAPTSGNTIYFGEGSWLTVV.

The V and J genes are TRBV20-1 and TRBJ1-1; D ambiguous. Trimming shortened V by 7 bases and J by 5 bases, and 8 bases separated the two germline ends. CDR1 is DFQATT, CDR2 SNEGSKA, per germline (reference sequence). The CDR3 spans 10 residues. CDR3 in DNA: TGCAGTGTAAGTAGAACTGAAGCTTTCTTT. It yields the protein CSVSRTEAFF.

This chain connects TRBV5-1 to TRBJ2-2; a possible D gene is TRBD1 (6 bases). CDR1 and CDR2 (germline): SGHRS, YFSETQ. There are 14 residues in the CDR3. V was trimmed by 5 bases and J by 0 bases, leaving 8 bases between them. CDR3 protein: CASSGTSNTGELFF. The CDR3 nucleotides are TGCGCCAGCAGTGGGACATCGAACACCGGGGAGCTGTTTTTT.

The V call is TRBV18, the J call TRBJ2-5; a weak D match, TRBD2 (5 bases). Germline lookup yields CDR1 KGHSH and CDR2 LQKENI. The CDR3 is 16 amino acids. Trimming stripped 2 bases from V and 5 bases from J, with 18 bases between. The CDR3 DNA sequence: TGTGCCAGCTCACCAATTGGGTCGGCCCCGGGGGAGACCCAGTACTTC. This encodes CASSPIGSAPGETQYF.

This clone was seen only a few times. V and J are TRBV11-3 and TRBJ2-3; D might be TRBD1 or TRBD2, each matching 5 bases. The V end was cut by 4 bases, the J end by 5 bases, with 13 bases between. Germline CDR1 reads SGHNT; CDR2 reads YENEEA. The CDR3 sequence is 14 residues long. The CDR3 reads CASSSRGRGDTQYF. CDR3 nucleotides: TGTGCCAGCAGCTCCCGGGGCCGGGGAGATACGCAGTATTTT.

This sequence joins TRBV28 and TRBJ2-1, with 7 bases lining up with TRBD2. Unmatched junction bases numbered 11, after V lost 5 bases and J lost 4 bases. CDR1 is MDHEN and CDR2 is SYDVKM in the germline V gene. The CDR3 has 16 residues. The CDR3 nucleotides are TGTGCCAGCAGTCCGGGGGGAACCCCGGCGTACAATGAGCAGTTCTTC. Its translation: CASSPGGTPAYNEQFF.

The genes are TRBV2 and TRBJ1-1; 9 bases are a match to TRBD1. The CDR3 is made up of 11 amino acids. Germline-derived CDR1 and CDR2 are SNHLY and FYNNEI. Trimming took 7 bases from V and 11 from J; bases not matched to a gene: 5. CDR3 in amino acids: CASTGQGKAFF. CDR3 nucleotide sequence: TGTGCCAGCACCGGACAGGGGAAGGCTTTCTTT.

The V call is TRBV4-3, the J call TRBJ2-6; 7 positions match TRBD1. The CDR3 is made up of 20 amino acids. Germline V gives CDR1 LGHNA, CDR2 YSLEER. Unmatched junction bases numbered 14, after V lost 1 base and J lost 2 bases. The CDR3 sequence is CASSQGPSTGFFAGANVLTF. The CDR3 DNA sequence: TGCGCCAGCAGCCAAGGCCCCTCGACAGGGTTTTTCGCTGGGGCCAACGTCCTGACTTTC.

This clone is a singleton in its sample. The chain joins TRBV10-3 to TRBJ1-1; D is undetermined. CDR3 length: 12 residues. Trimming pared 5 bases from V and 0 bases from J, leaving 4 bases between. Germline V gene lookup returns CDR1 ENHRY and CDR2 SYGVKD. The CDR3 DNA is TGTGCCATCAGTTCCGTGAACACTGAAGCTTTCTTT. This codes for CAISSVNTEAFF.

The V and J genes are TRBV30 and TRBJ2-3, with D perhaps matching TRBD2 (6 bases). The CDR3 has 14 amino acids. V was pared by 0 bases and J by 3 bases, with 10 bases between. Germline CDR1 is GTSNPN and CDR2 is SVGIG (reference sequence). In DNA, the CDR3 is TGTGCCTGGAGTGTAGACGCGGGAACAGATACGCAGTATTTT. This encodes CAWSVDAGTDTQYF.